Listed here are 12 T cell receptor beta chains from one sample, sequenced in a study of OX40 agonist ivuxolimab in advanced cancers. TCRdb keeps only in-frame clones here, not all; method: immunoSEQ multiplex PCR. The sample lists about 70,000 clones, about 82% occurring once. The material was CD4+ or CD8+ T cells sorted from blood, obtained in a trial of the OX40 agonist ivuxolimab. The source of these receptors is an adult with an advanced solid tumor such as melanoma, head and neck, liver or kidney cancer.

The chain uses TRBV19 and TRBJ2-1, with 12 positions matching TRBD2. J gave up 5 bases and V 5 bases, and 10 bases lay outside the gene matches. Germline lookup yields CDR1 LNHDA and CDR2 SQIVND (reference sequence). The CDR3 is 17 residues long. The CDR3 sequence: CASSPGAGLAGNNEQFF. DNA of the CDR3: TGTGCCAGTAGTCCGGGTGCGGGACTAGCGGGTAACAATGAGCAGTTCTTC.

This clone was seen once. CDR3 sequence (DNA): TGTGCCAGCAGCGGCGGGACGAGCCGGTCACCCCTCCACTTT. Translated, it gives CASSGGTSRSPLHF. The rearrangement uses TRBV9 and TRBJ1-6; D may be TRBD1 (5 bases). The ends were cut back, 3 bases at V and 10 bases at J, with 14 bases in the middle. Germline V gives CDR1 SGDLS, CDR2 YYNGEE. This CDR3 has 14 amino acids. Supplemented by reference TRBV9 and TRBJ1-6, the full variable domain reads DSGVTQTPKHLITATGQRVTLRCSPRSGDLSVYWYQQSLDQGLQFLIQYYNGEERAKGNILERFSAQQFPDLHSELNLSSLELGDSALYFCASSGGTSRSPLHFGNGTRLTVT.

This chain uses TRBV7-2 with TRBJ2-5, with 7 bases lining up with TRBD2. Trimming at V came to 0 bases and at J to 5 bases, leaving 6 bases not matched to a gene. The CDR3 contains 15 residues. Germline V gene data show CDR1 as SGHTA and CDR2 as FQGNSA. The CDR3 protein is CASSLARGSYETQYF. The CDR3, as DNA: TGTGCCAGCAGCTTAGCGCGGGGGAGTTATGAGACCCAGTACTTC.

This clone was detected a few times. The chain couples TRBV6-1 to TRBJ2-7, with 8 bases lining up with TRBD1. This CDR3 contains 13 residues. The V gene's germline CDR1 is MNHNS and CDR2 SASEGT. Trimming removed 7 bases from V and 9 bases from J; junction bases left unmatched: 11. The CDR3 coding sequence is TGTGCCAGCACTGTGGGGACAGGCCTGCGGCAGTACTTC. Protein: CASTVGTGLRQYF.

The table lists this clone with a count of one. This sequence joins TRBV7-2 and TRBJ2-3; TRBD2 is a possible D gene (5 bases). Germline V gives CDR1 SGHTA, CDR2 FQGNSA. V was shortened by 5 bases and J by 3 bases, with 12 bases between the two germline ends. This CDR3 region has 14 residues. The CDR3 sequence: CASSEDWGTDTQYF. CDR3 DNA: TGTGCCAGCAGCGAGGACTGGGGAACAGATACGCAGTATTTT.

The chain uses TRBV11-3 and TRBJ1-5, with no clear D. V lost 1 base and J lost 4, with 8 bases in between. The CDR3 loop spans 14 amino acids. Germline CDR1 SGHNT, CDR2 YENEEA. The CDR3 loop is CASSLGQLNQPQHF. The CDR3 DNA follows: TGTGCCAGCAGCTTAGGGCAGTTGAATCAGCCCCAGCATTTT.

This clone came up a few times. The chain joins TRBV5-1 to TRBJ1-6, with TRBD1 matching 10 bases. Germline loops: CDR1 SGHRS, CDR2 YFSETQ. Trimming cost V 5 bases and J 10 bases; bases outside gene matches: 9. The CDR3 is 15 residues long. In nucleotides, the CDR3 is TGCGCCAGCAGACTGTTGATGGACAGGGGGTCACCCCTCCACTTT. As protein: CASRLLMDRGSPLHF.

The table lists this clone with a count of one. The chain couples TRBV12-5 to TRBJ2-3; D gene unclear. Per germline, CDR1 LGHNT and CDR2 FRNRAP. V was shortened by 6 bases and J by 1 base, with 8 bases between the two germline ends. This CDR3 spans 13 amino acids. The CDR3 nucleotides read TGTGCTAGTGGCCGTAGTGGCACAGATACGCAGTATTTT. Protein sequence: CASGRSGTDTQYF. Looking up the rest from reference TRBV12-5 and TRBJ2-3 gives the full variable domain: DARVTQTPRHKVTEMGQEVTMRCQPILGHNTVFWYRQTMMQGLELLAYFRNRAPLDDSGMPKDRFSAEMPDATLATLKIQPSEPRDSAVYFCASGRSGTDTQYFGPGTRLTVL.

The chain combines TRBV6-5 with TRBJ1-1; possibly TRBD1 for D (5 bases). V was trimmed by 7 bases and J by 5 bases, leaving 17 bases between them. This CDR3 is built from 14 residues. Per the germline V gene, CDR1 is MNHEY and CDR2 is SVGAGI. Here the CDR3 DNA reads TGTGCCAGCATCAATCGGGGGGTAAGAACTGAAGCTTTCTTT. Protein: CASINRGVRTEAFF.

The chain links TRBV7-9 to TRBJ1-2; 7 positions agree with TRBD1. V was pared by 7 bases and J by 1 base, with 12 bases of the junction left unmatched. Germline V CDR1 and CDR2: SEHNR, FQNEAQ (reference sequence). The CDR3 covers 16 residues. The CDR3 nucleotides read TGTGCCAGCATTCAAGGGGTCCCAGGGGGTAACTATGGCTACACCTTC. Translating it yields CASIQGVPGGNYGYTF.

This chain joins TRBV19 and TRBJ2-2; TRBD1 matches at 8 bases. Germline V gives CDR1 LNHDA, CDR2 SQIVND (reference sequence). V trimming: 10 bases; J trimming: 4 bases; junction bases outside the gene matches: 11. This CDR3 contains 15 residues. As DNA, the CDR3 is TGTGCCACCGACGAGACAGGGGCGATCACCGGGGAGCTGTTTTTT. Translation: CATDETGAITGELFF.

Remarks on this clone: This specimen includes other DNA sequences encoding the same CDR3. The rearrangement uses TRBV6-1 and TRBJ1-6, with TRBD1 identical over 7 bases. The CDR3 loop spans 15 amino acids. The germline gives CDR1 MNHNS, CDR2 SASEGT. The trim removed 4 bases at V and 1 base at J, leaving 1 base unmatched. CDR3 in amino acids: CASSAGGSYNSPLHF. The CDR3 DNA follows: TGTGCCAGCAGTGCAGGGGGATCCTATAATTCACCCCTCCACTTT.